This T cell receptor (beta chain) came from a study of response to subunit inactivated influenza vaccine. Study-wide results and caveats: New T cells are recruited in small numbers by each seasonal influenza vaccination, according to the authors' suggestion.

This clonotype was counted at least ten times. Its matching antigen is unknown. TCRdb redid the calling of the RT-PCR reads with MiXCR, one entry per CDR3 protein. Of about 160,000 distinct CDR3 sequences detected, roughly 11% appear once; the ten largest clones hold around an eighth. V lost 11 bases to trimming and J lost 8 bases; unmatched junction nucleotides: 17. The CDR3 loop spans 15 amino acids. Per the germline V gene, CDR1 is SGHTA and CDR2 is FQGNSA. The sample was non-naive T cells sorted from PBMCs, taken 45 days after vaccination. This TCR derives from a middle-aged man who received an inactivated influenza vaccine. J is TRBJ1-2 and V is TRBV7-2, with TRBD1 matching 10 bases. The chain's CDR3 is CAGSRPGQGLKGYTF. In DNA form, the CDR3 reads TGTGCCGGCTCCCGCCCGGGACAGGGGTTAAAGGGCTACACCTTC. The variable domain in full, with the rest retrieved from reference TRBV7-2 and TRBJ1-2, is GAGVSQSPSNKVTEKGKDVELRCDPISGHTALYWYRQSLGQGLEFLIYFQGNSAPDKSGLPSDRFSAERTGGSVSTLTIQRTQQEDSAVYLCAGSRPGQGLKGYTFGSGTRLTVV.